This T cell receptor beta chain was profiled in a study of blood T cell repertoires in COVID-19. Overall study context: The United States, Italy and Spain provided the acute and convalescent COVID-19 samples.

Profiled with immunoSEQ multiplex PCR; TCRdb holds only in-frame clones, not every one. The data hold a few hundred thousand clones, with about 90% observed a single time. V was pared by 0 bases and J by 9 bases, with 17 bases of the junction left unmatched. The CDR3 is 18 residues long. Germline assignment: CDR1 LGHNA and CDR2 YSLEER. Sequencing was done on a sample of peripheral blood. The chain has TRBV4-3 and TRBJ2-3, with TRBD2 identical over 8 bases. This clonotype originated in a woman aged 45-59 years with acute or convalescent COVID-19. For the CDR3, the DNA is TGCGCCAGCAGCCAAGAGACCGGCCGAGGCGGGGGGCTTTCCACGCAGTATTTT. Translation gives CASSQETGRGGGLSTQYF.